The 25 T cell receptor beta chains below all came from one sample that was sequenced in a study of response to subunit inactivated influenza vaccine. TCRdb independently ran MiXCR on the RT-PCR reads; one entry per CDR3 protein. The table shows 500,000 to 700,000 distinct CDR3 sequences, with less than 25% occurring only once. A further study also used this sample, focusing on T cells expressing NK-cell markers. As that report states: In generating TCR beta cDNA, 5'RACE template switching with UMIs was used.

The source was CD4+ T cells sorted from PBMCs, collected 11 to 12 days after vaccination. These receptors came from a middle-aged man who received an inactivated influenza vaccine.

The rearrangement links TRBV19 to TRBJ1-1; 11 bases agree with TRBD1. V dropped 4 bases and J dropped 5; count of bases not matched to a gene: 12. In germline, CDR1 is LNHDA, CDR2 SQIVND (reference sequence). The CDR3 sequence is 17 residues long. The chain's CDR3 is CASSKLPGQGVRTEAFF. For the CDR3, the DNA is TGTGCCAGTAGTAAACTGCCGGGACAGGGGGTCCGAACTGAAGCTTTCTTT.

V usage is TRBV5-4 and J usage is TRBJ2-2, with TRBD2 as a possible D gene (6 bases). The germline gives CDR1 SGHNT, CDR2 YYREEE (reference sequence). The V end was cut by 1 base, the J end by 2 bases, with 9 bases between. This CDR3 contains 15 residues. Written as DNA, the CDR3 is TGTGCCAGCAGCTTGCGGGCGGGAAACACCGGGGAGCTGTTTTTT. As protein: CASSLRAGNTGELFF.

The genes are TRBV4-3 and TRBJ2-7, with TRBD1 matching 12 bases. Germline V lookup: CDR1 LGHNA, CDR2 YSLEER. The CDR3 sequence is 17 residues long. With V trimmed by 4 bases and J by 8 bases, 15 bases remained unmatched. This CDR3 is CASSPYYPGTGGGQQYF. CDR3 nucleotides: TGCGCCAGCAGCCCATACTACCCCGGGACAGGGGGCGGACAGCAGTACTTC.

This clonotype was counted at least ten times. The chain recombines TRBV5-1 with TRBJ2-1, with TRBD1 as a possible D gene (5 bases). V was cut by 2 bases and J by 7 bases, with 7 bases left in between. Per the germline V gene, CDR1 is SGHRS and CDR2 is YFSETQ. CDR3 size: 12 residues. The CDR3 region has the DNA TGCGCCAGCAGCTTCCAGGGAAATGAGCAGTTCTTC. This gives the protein CASSFQGNEQFF.

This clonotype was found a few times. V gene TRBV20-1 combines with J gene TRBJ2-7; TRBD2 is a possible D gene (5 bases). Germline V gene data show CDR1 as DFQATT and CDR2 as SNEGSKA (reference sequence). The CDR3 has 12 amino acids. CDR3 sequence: CSATGVSYEQYF. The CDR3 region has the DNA TGCAGCGCGACCGGGGTCTCCTACGAGCAGTACTTC.

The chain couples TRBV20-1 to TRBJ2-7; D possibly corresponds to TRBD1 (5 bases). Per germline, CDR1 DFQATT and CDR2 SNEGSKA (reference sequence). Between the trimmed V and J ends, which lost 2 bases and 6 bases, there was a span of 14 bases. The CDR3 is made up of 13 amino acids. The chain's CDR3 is CSARTQGFGEQYF. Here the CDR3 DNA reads TGCAGTGCTAGAACCCAGGGTTTCGGCGAGCAGTACTTC.

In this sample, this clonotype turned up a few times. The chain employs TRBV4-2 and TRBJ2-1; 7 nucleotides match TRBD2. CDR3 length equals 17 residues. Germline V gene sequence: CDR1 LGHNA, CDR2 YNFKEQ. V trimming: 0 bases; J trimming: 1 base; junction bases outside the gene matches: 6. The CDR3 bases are TGTGCCAGCAGCCAAGATCTGGGAGGGGCTTCCTACAATGAGCAGTTCTTC. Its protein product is CASSQDLGGASYNEQFF.

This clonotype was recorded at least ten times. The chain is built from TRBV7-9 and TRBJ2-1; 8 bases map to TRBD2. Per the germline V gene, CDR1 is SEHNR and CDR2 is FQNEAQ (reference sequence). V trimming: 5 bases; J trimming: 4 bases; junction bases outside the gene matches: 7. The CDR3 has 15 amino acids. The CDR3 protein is CASSPSGGVYNEQFF. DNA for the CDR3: TGTGCCAGCAGCCCGTCCGGGGGGGTATACAATGAGCAGTTCTTC.

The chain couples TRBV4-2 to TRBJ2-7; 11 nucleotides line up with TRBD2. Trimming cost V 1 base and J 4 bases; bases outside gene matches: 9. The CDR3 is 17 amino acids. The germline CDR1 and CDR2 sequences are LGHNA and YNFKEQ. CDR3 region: CASSQATLAGVAYEQYF. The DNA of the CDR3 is TGTGCCAGCAGCCAAGCCACACTAGCGGGAGTCGCGTACGAGCAGTACTTC.

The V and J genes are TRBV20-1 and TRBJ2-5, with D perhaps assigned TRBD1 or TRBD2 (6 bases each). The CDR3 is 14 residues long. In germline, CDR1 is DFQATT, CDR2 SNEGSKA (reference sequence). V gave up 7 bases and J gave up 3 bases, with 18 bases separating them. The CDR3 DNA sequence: TGCAGTGGGACCCCCGGGGGCGCAGAAGAGACCCAGTACTTC. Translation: CSGTPGGAEETQYF.

The CDR3 reads CAISGTVPYEQYF. The CDR3 DNA is TGTGCCATCAGTGGGACAGTTCCCTACGAGCAGTACTTC. The rearrangement links TRBV10-3 to TRBJ2-7, with D perhaps TRBD1 (6 bases). V was trimmed by 4 bases and J by 2 bases, leaving 9 bases between them. The germline V gene has CDR1 ENHRY and CDR2 SYGVKD. This CDR3 contains 13 residues.

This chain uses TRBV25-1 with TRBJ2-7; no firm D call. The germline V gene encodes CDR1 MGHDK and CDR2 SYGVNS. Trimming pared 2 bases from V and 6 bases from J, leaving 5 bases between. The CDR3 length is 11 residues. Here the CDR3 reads CASSEGIEQYF. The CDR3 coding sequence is TGTGCCAGCAGTGAAGGCATCGAGCAGTACTTC.

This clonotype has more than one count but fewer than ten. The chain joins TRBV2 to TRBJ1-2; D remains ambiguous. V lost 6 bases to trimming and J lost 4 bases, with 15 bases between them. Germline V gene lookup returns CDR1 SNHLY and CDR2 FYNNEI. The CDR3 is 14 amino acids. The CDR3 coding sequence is TGTGCCAGCAGGGCTAACCCCCGGGGCTATGGCTACACCTTC. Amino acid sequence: CASRANPRGYGYTF.

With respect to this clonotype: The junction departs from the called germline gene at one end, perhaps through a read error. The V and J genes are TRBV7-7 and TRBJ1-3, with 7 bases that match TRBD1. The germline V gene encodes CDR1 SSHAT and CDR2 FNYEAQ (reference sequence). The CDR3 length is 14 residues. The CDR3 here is CASSPDRTGNTIYF. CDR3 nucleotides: TGTGCTAGCAGCCCGGACAGGACTGGAAACACCATATATTTT.

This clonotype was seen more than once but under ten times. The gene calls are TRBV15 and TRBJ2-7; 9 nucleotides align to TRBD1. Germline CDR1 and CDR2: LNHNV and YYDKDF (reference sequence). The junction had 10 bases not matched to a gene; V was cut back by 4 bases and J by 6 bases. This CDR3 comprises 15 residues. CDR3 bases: TGTGCCACCAGCACCCGCACCGGGACAGGGAGCGAGCAGTACTTC. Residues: CATSTRTGTGSEQYF.

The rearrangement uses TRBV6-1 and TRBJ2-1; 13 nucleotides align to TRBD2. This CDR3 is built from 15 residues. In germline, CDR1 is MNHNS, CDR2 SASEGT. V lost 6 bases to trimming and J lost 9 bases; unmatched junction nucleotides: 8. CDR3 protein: CASSTLAGGPGEQFF. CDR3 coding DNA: TGTGCCAGCAGCACACTAGCGGGGGGGCCGGGTGAGCAGTTCTTC.

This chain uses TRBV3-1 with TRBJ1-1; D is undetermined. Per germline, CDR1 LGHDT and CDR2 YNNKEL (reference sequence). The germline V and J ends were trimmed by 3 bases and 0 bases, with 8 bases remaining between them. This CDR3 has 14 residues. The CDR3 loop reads CASSQTTVNTEAFF. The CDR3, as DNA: TGTGCCAGCAGCCAGACGACGGTGAACACTGAAGCTTTCTTT. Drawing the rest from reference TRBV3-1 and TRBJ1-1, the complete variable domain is DTAVSQTPKYLVTQMGNDKSIKCEQNLGHDTMYWYKQDSKKFLKIMFSYNNKELIINETVPNRFSPKSPDKAHLNLHINSLELGDSAVYFCASSQTTVNTEAFFGQGTRLTVV.

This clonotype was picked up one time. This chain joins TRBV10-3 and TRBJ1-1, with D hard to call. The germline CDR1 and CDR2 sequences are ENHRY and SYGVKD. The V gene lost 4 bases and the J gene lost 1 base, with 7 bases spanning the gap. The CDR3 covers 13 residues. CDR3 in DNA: TGTGCCATCAGTGGGTTCGGGAACACTGAAGCTTTCTTT. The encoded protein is CAISGFGNTEAFF.

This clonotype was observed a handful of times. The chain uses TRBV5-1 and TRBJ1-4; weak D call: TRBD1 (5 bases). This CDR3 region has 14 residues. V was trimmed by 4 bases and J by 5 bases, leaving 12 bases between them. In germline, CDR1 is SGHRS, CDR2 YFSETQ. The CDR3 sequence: CASSLGRRNEKLFF. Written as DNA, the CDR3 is TGCGCCAGCAGCCTGGGACGACGGAATGAAAAACTGTTTTTT. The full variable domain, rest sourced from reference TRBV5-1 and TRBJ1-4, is KAGVTQTPRYLIKTRGQQVTLSCSPISGHRSVSWYQQTPGQGLQFLFEYFSETQRNKGNFPGRFSGRQFSNSRSEMNVSTLELGDSALYLCASSLGRRNEKLFFGSGTQLSVL.

The CDR3: CASSYSSRVGNEQFF. The CDR3 nucleotides read TGTGCCAGCAGTTACTCATCGAGGGTGGGCAATGAGCAGTTCTTC. The rearrangement links TRBV6-2 or TRBV6-3 to TRBJ2-1, with TRBD2 as a possible D gene (5 bases). In germline, CDR1 is MNHEY, CDR2 SVGEGT. V dropped 0 bases and J dropped 6 bases, with 12 bases sitting between them. The CDR3 is made up of 15 amino acids.

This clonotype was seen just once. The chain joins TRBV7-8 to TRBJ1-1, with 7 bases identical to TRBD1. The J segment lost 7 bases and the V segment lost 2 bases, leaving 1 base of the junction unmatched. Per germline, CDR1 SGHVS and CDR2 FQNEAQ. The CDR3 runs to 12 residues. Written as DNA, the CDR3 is TGTGCCAGCAGCTTAAGGACAGGTGAAGCTTTCTTT. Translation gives CASSLRTGEAFF.

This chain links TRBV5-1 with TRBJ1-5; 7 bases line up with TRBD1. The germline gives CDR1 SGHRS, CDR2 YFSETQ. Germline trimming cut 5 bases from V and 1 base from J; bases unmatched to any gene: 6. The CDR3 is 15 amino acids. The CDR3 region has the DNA TGCGCCAGCAGTAAAGAGGGACAGAGCAATCAGCCCCAGCATTTT. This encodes CASSKEGQSNQPQHF.

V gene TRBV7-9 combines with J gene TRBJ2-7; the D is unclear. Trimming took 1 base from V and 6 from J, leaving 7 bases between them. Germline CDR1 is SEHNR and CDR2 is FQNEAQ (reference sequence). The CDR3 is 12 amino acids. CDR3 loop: CASSLVGSEQYF. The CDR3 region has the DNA TGTGCCAGCAGCTTAGTAGGGTCCGAGCAGTACTTC.

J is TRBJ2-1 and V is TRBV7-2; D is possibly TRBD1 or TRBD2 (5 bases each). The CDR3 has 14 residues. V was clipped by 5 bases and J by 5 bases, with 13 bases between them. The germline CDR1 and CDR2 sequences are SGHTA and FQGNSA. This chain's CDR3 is CASSPQTADNEQFF. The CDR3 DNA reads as TGTGCCAGCAGCCCTCAGACAGCGGACAATGAGCAGTTCTTC.

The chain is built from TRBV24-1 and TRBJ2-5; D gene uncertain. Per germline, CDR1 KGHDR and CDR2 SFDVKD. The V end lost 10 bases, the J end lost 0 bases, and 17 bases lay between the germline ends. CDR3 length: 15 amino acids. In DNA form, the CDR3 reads TGTGCCACGACCCTGGGGTTCGGCTACCAAGAGACCCAGTACTTC. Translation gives CATTLGFGYQETQYF.